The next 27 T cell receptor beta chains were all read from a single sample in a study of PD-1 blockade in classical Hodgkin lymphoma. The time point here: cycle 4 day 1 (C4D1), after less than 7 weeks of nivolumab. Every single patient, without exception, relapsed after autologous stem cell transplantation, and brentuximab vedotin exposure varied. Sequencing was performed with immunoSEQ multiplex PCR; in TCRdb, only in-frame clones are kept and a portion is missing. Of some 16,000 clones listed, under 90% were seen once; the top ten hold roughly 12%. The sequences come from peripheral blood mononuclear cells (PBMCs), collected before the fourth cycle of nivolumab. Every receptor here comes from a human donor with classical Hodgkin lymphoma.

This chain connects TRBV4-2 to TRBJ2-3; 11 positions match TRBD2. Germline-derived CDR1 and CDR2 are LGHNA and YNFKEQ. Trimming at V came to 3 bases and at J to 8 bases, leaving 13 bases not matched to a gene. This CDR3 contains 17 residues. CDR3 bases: TGTGCCAGCAGCCAGGGTAGCGGGGGGGCCCCTGGGGCTACGCAGTATTTT. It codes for CASSQGSGGAPGATQYF.

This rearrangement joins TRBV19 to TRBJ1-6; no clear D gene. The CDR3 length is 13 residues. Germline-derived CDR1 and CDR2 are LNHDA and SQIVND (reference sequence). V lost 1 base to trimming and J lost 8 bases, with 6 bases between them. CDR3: CASSIGPDSPLHF. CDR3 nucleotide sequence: TGTGCCAGTAGTATAGGGCCGGATTCACCCCTCCACTTT.

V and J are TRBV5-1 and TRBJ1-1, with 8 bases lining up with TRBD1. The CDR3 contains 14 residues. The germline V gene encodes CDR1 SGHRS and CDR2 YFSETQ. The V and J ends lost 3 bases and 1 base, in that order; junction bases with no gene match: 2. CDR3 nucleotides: TGCGCCAGCAGCTCGGGGACAGGGAACACTGAAGCTTTCTTT. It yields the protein CASSSGTGNTEAFF.

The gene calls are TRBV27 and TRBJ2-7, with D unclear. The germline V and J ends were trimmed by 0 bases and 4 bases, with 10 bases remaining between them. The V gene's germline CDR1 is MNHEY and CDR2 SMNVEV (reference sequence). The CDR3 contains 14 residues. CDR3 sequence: CASSLSGPQYEQYF. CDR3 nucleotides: TGTGCCAGCAGTTTATCTGGTCCCCAATACGAGCAGTACTTC.

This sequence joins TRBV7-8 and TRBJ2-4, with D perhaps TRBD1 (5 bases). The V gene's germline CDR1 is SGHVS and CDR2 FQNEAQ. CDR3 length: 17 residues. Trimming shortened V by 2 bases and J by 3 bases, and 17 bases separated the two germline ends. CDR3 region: CASSLSGMISLKNIQYF. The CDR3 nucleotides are TGTGCCAGCAGCTTATCAGGGATGATATCCCTCAAAAACATTCAGTACTTC.

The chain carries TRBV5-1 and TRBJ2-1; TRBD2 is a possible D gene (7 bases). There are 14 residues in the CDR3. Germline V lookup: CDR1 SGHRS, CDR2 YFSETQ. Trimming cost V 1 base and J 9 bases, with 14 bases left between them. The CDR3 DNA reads TGCGCCAGCAGCTTGAAAGGGGGGGAGAGTGAGCAGTTCTTC. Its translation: CASSLKGGESEQFF.

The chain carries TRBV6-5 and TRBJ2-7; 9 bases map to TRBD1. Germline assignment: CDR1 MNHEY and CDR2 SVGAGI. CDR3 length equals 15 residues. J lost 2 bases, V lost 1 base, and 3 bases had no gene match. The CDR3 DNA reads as TGTGCCAGCAGTTACTTGGGACAGGGCCCCTACGAGCAGTACTTC. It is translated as CASSYLGQGPYEQYF.

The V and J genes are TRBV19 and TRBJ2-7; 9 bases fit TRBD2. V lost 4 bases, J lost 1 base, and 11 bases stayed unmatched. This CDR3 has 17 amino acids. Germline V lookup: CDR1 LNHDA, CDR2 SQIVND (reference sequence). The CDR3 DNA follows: TGTGCCAGTAGTACCTCCGGAACGGGACTAGCTTCCTACGAGCAGTACTTC. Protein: CASSTSGTGLASYEQYF.

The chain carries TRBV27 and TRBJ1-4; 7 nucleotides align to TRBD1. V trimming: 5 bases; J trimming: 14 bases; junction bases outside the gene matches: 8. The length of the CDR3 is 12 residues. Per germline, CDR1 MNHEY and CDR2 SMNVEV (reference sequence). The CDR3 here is CASSRDRVGLFF. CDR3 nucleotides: TGTGCCAGCAGTCGAGACAGGGTTGGCCTGTTTTTT.

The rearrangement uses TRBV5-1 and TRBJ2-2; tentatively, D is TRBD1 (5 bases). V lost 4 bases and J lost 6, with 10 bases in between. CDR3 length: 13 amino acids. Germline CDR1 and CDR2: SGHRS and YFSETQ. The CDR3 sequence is CASSQDTSGELFF. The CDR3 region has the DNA TGCGCCAGCAGCCAGGACACATCCGGGGAGCTGTTTTTT.

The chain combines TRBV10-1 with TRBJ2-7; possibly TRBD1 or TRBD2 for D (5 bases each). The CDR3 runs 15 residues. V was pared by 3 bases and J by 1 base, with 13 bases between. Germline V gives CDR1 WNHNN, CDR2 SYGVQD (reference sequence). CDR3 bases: TGCGCCAGCAGTGACCTCGGGGCGAGGTCCTACGAGCAGTACTTC. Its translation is CASSDLGARSYEQYF.

CDR3 loop: CASSQTGDYSPLHF. For the CDR3, the DNA is TGTGCCAGCAGTCAGACAGGGGATTATTCACCCCTCCACTTT. The chain has TRBV6-5 and TRBJ1-6; 8 bases match TRBD1. The CDR3 consists of 14 residues. The V and J ends lost 5 bases and 8 bases, in that order; junction bases with no gene match: 5. Germline CDR1 MNHEY, CDR2 SVGAGI.

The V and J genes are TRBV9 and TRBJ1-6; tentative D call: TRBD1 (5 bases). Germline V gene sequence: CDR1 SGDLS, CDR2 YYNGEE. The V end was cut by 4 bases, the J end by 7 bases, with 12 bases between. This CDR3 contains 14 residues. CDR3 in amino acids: CASSSLQGNSPLHF. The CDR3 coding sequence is TGTGCCAGCAGCTCACTCCAGGGAAATTCACCCCTCCACTTT. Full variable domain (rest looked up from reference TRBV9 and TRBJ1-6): DSGVTQTPKHLITATGQRVTLRCSPRSGDLSVYWYQQSLDQGLQFLIQYYNGEERAKGNILERFSAQQFPDLHSELNLSSLELGDSALYFCASSSLQGNSPLHFGNGTRLTVT.

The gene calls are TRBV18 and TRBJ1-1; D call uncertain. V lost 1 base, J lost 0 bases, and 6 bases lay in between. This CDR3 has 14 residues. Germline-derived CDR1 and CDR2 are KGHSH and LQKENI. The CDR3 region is CASSPQEMNTEAFF. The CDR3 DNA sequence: TGTGCCAGCTCACCACAGGAAATGAACACTGAAGCTTTCTTT.

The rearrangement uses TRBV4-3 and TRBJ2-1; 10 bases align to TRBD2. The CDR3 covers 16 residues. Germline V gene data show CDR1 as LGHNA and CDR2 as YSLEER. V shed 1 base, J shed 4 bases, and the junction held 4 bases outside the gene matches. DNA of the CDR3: TGCGCCAGCAGCCAAGTTGGACTAGCGGCGTACAATGAGCAGTTCTTC. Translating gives CASSQVGLAAYNEQFF.

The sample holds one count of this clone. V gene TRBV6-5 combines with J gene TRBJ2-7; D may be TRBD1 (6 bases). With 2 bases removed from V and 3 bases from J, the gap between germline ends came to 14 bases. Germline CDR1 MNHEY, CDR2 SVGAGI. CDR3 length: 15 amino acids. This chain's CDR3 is CASSYGAGAGYEQYF. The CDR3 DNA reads TGTGCCAGCAGTTACGGGGCAGGGGCTGGCTACGAGCAGTACTTC.

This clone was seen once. The CDR3 sequence is CASSGWGASTDTQYF. CDR3 nucleotides: TGCGCCAGCAGCGGCTGGGGTGCTAGCACAGATACGCAGTATTTT. This chain joins TRBV5-1 and TRBJ2-3; no firm D call. The CDR3 spans 15 residues. Trimming removed 4 bases from V and 0 bases from J, with 12 bases in between. CDR1 is SGHRS and CDR2 is YFSETQ in the germline V gene.

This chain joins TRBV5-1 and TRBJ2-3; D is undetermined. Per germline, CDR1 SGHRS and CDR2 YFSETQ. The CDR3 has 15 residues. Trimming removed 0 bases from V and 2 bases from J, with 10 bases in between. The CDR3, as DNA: TGCGCCAGCAGCTTGGCGCCGAGTAACACAGATACGCAGTATTTT. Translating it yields CASSLAPSNTDTQYF.

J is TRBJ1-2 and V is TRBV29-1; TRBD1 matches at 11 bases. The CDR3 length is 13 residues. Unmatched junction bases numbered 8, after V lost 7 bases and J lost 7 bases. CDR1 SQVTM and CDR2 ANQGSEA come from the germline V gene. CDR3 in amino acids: CSGLGQGVGGYTF. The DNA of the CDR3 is TGCAGCGGCCTGGGACAGGGGGTAGGTGGCTACACCTTC.

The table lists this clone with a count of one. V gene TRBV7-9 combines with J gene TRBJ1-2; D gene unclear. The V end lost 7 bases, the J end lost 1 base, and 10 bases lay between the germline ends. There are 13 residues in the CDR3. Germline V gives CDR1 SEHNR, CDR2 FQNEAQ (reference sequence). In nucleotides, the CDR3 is TGTGCCAGCAACCCCGACGGTAACTATGGCTACACCTTC. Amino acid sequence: CASNPDGNYGYTF. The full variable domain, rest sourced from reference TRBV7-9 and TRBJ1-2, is DTGVSQNPRHKITKRGQNVTFRCDPISEHNRLYWYRQTLGQGPEFLTYFQNEAQLEKSRLLSDRFSAERPKGSFSTLEIQRTEQGDSAMYLCASNPDGNYGYTFGSGTRLTVV.

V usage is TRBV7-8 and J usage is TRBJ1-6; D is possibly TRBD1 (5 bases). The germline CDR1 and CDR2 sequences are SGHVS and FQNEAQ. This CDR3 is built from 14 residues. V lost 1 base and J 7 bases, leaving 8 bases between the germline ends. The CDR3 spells CASSLDRLNSPLHF. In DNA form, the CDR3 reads TGTGCCAGCAGCTTAGACAGGCTGAATTCACCCCTCCACTTT.

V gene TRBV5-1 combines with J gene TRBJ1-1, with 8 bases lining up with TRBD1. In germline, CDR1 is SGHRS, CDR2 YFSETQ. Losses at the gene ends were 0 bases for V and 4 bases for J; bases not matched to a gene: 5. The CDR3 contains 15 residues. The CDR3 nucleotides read TGCGCCAGCAGCTTGGCGGCAGGGGGCCGCACTGAAGCTTTCTTT. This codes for CASSLAAGGRTEAFF.

The DNA for the CDR3 is TGTGCCAGCAGCTTATCGTTCGGGACGAACACCGGGGAGCTGTTTTTT. This translates into CASSLSFGTNTGELFF. V and J are TRBV7-2 and TRBJ2-2; D might be TRBD2 (5 bases). CDR1 and CDR2 from the germline V gene are SGHTA and FQGNSA. This CDR3 is built from 16 residues. V was cut by 2 bases and J by 0 bases, with 10 bases left in between. Looking up the rest from reference TRBV7-2 and TRBJ2-2 gives the full variable domain: GAGVSQSPSNKVTEKGKDVELRCDPISGHTALYWYRQSLGQGLEFLIYFQGNSAPDKSGLPSDRFSAERTGGSVSTLTIQRTQQEDSAVYLCASSLSFGTNTGELFFGEGSRLTVL.

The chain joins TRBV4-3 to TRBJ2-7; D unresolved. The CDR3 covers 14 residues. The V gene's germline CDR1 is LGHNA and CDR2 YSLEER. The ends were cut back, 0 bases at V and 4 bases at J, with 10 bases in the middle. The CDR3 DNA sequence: TGCGCCAGCAGCCAAGATCTAGGGCTTTACGAGCAGTACTTC. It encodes CASSQDLGLYEQYF.

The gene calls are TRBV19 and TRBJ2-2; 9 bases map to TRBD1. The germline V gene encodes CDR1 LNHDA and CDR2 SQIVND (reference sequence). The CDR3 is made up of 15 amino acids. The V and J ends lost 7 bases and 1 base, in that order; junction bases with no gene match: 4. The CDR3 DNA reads TGTGCCAGTACCAAGGGACAGGGGAACACCGGGGAGCTGTTTTTT. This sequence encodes CASTKGQGNTGELFF.

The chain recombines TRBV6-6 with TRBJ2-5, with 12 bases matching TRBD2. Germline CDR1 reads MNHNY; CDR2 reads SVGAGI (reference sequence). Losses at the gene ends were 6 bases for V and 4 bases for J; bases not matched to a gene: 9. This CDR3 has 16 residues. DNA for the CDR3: TGTGCCAGCAGCTTCGGACTAGCGGGGATATTAGAGACCCAGTACTTC. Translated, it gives CASSFGLAGILETQYF.

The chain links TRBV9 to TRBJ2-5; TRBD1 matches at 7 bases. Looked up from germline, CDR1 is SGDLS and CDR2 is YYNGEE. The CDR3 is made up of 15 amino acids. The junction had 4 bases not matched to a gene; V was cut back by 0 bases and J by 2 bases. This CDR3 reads CASSVVGTAQETQYF. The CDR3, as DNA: TGTGCCAGCAGCGTAGTAGGGACAGCACAAGAGACCCAGTACTTC.